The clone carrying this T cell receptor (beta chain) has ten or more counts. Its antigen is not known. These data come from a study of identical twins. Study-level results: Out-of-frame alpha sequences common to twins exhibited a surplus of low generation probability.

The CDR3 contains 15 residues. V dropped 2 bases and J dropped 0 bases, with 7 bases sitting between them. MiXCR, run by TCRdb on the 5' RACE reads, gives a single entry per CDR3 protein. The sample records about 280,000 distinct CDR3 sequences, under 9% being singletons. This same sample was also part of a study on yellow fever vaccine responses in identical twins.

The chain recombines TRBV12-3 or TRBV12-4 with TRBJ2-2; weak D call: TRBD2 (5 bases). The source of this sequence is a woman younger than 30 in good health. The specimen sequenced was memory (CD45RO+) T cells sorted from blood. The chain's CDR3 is CASSLRLTNTGELFF. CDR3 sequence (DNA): TGTGCCAGCAGTTTAAGACTAACGAACACCGGGGAGCTGTTTTTT.